Presented here are 25 T cell receptor beta chains from one specimen sequenced in a study of cytomegalovirus exposure and HLA in healthy donors. PCR was performed using 60 Vbeta and 13 Jbeta primers. Method: immunoSEQ multiplex PCR; TCRdb's copy keeps in-frame clones and lacks some. The sample lists approximately 22,000 clones, about 80% seen once, with around 7.4% in the top ten. The specimen sequenced was PBMCs. These receptors were collected from a man in his sixties in good health and CMV-seronegative.

This chain joins TRBV7-2 and TRBJ1-4; the D gene is possibly TRBD1 (5 bases). The CDR3 totals 15 residues. The V gene lost 4 bases and the J gene lost 3 bases, with 12 bases spanning the gap. Germline V gene lookup returns CDR1 SGHTA and CDR2 FQGNSA. In nucleotides, the CDR3 is TGTGCCAGCAGCTCAACAGGCATCCCTAATGAAAAACTGTTTTTT. Translation: CASSSTGIPNEKLFF.

The chain joins TRBV9 to TRBJ2-5; the match to TRBD2 covers 7 bases. TRBJ2-7 matches the DNA end more closely, so the J call is doubtful. The CDR3 runs to 14 residues. Per the germline V gene, CDR1 is SGDLS and CDR2 is YYNGEE. The CDR3 is CASSRREFTYEQYF. The CDR3 region has the DNA TGTGCCAGCAGCCGGCGGGAGTTTACCTACGAGCAGTACTTC.

The sample holds a few counts of this clone. This chain uses TRBV5-4 with TRBJ2-3, with D possibly being TRBD1 (6 bases). The CDR3 spans 14 residues. Germline V gene sequence: CDR1 SGHNT, CDR2 YYREEE (reference sequence). With 4 bases removed from V and 2 bases from J, the gap between germline ends came to 11 bases. The CDR3 region has the DNA TGTGCCAGCAGCCCGGGACAACACACAGATACGCAGTATTTT. This gives the protein CASSPGQHTDTQYF. The full variable domain, in which reference TRBV5-4 and TRBJ2-3 provide the parts outside the CDR3, is ETGVTQSPTHLIKTRGQQVTLRCSSQSGHNTVSWYQQALGQGPQFIFQYYREEENGRGNFPPRFSGLQFPNYSSELNVNALELDDSALYLCASSPGQHTDTQYFGPGTRLTVL.

This chain links TRBV7-9 with TRBJ1-2, with 10 bases identical to TRBD1. The length of the CDR3 is 18 residues. The V segment lost 4 bases and the J segment 7 bases; nucleotides outside the gene matches: 18. CDR1 and CDR2 from the germline V gene are SEHNR and FQNEAQ (reference sequence). As DNA, the CDR3 is TGTGCCAGCAGCTCAACCATGGAGGACAGGGGGGAGACAGGTGGCTACACCTTC. It codes for CASSSTMEDRGETGGYTF.

The chain uses TRBV21-1 and TRBJ2-7; the DNA was not used to check the table's D call, TRBD1. TRBV21-1 is tagged as a pseudogene. The CDR3 consists of 16 residues. This chain's CDR3 is CASSKGRSGQGYEQYF. The CDR3 DNA follows: TGTGCCAGCAGCAAAGGGAGATCAGGACAGGGCTACGAGCAGTACTTC.

V usage is TRBV30 and J usage is TRBJ1-6; 7 nucleotides agree with TRBD1. Germline CDR1 and CDR2: GTSNPN and SVGIG (reference sequence). V shed 8 bases, J shed 1 base, and the junction held 11 bases outside the gene matches. CDR3 length equals 16 residues. CDR3 sequence: CAGRQGRLSYNSPLHF. Written as DNA, the CDR3 is TGTGCCGGGCGACAGGGCAGGCTATCCTATAATTCACCCCTCCACTTT.

This rearrangement joins TRBV7-9 to TRBJ2-3, with no clear D. Trimming left V 4 bases short and J 4 bases short, with 15 bases between. The CDR3 sequence is 15 residues long. Per the germline V gene, CDR1 is SEHNR and CDR2 is FQNEAQ (reference sequence). For the CDR3, the DNA is TGTGCCAGCAGCTCCGTCCGAGGCTTCGCAGATACGCAGTATTTT. Translated: CASSSVRGFADTQYF.

V usage is TRBV5-1 and J usage is TRBJ2-7; D uncertain. Germline CDR1 is SGHRS and CDR2 is YFSETQ. The CDR3 consists of 13 residues. V lost 0 bases to trimming and J lost 7 bases, with 11 bases between them. CDR3: CASSLGSLEEQYF. DNA of the CDR3: TGCGCCAGCAGCTTGGGAAGTTTGGAGGAGCAGTACTTC.

This rearrangement joins TRBV6-4 to TRBJ2-2, with 8 bases matching TRBD2. V was pared by 9 bases and J by 0 bases, with 9 bases of the junction left unmatched. This CDR3 is built from 16 residues. CDR1 and CDR2 (germline): MRHNA, SNTAGT. The CDR3 DNA sequence: TGTGCCAGAACGACCGTAGCGGGGACGAACACCGGGGAGCTGTTTTTT. Translated, it gives CARTTVAGTNTGELFF.

The chain joins TRBV6-5 to TRBJ1-5; no reliable D call. Germline lookup yields CDR1 MNHEY and CDR2 SVGAGI. The CDR3 is made up of 14 amino acids. Trimming pared 7 bases from V and 2 bases from J, leaving 12 bases between. The CDR3 loop is CASKPDQGNQPQHF. Written as DNA, the CDR3 is TGTGCCAGCAAGCCAGATCAGGGCAATCAGCCCCAGCATTTT.

This chain uses TRBV19 with TRBJ2-5, with 11 positions matching TRBD2. Germline assignment: CDR1 LNHDA and CDR2 SQIVND (reference sequence). This CDR3 is built from 17 residues. The J segment lost 0 bases and the V segment lost 3 bases, leaving 6 bases of the junction unmatched. The CDR3 DNA reads as TGTGCCAGTAGTATCGGTAGCGGGAGGGGGTACCAAGAGACCCAGTACTTC. Its translation is CASSIGSGRGYQETQYF. The variable domain in full, with the rest retrieved from reference TRBV19 and TRBJ2-5, is DGGITQSPKYLFRKEGQNVTLSCEQNLNHDAMYWYRQDPGQGLRLIYYSQIVNDFQKGDIAEGYSVSREKKESFPLTVTSAQKNPTAFYLCASSIGSGRGYQETQYFGPGTRLLVL.

In its sample, this clone was seen a few times. The rearrangement joins TRBV5-1 to TRBJ2-1; 9 bases line up with TRBD1. In germline, CDR1 is SGHRS, CDR2 YFSETQ. Trimming removed 1 base from V and 4 bases from J; junction bases left unmatched: 9. The CDR3 contains 17 residues. Written as DNA, the CDR3 is TGCGCCAGCAGCTTGTTATCCCCGGGACAGGGATACAATGAGCAGTTCTTC. Translation gives CASSLLSPGQGYNEQFF.

The rearrangement joins TRBV19 to TRBJ2-2; 8 bases match TRBD2. The CDR3 contains 13 residues. Germline values: CDR1 LNHDA, CDR2 SQIVND (reference sequence). The junction had 3 bases not matched to a gene; V was cut back by 7 bases and J by 5 bases. The CDR3 bases are TGTGCCAGTAACAGCGGGGGAACCGGGGAGCTGTTTTTT. Protein sequence: CASNSGGTGELFF. The whole variable domain, filled in from reference TRBV19 and TRBJ2-2, reads DGGITQSPKYLFRKEGQNVTLSCEQNLNHDAMYWYRQDPGQGLRLIYYSQIVNDFQKGDIAEGYSVSREKKESFPLTVTSAQKNPTAFYLCASNSGGTGELFFGEGSRLTVL.

The rearrangement uses TRBV7-2 and TRBJ2-4; TRBD1 matches at 8 bases. This CDR3 comprises 14 residues. Germline loops: CDR1 SGHTA, CDR2 FQGNSA. The junction had 5 bases not matched to a gene; V was cut back by 5 bases and J by 5 bases. The CDR3 is CASSPGQGENIQYF. In DNA form, the CDR3 reads TGTGCCAGCAGCCCAGGACAGGGTGAAAACATTCAGTACTTC.

This clone is medium-sized (0.01 to 0.1%) within its sample. The chain is built from TRBV27 and TRBJ2-7, with D possibly being TRBD1 (5 bases). V was cut by 8 bases and J by 5 bases, with 16 bases left in between. Germline CDR1 is MNHEY and CDR2 is SMNVEV (reference sequence). The CDR3 has 13 amino acids. The DNA for the CDR3 is TGTGCCAGCCGACCGGACAATACCGACGAGCAGTACTTC. It is translated as CASRPDNTDEQYF.

The chain links TRBV5-6 to TRBJ1-5; TRBD1 might be the D (6 bases). Germline CDR1 reads SGHDT; CDR2 reads YYEEEE. V lost 0 bases and J lost 7, with 20 bases in between. The CDR3 is 17 residues long. The CDR3 loop is CASSLGVGGARGQPQHF. The CDR3 DNA follows: TGTGCCAGCAGCTTGGGGGTCGGGGGGGCGCGGGGACAGCCCCAGCATTTT.

This rearrangement joins TRBV18 to TRBJ2-3; maybe TRBD2 (7 bases). This CDR3 contains 17 residues. Germline V gives CDR1 KGHSH, CDR2 LQKENI. The ends were cut back, 0 bases at V and 5 bases at J, with 18 bases in the middle. DNA of the CDR3: TGTGCCAGCTCACCACCATGGGGGGGCGAACATGGAGATACGCAGTATTTT. Residues: CASSPPWGGEHGDTQYF.

The chain links TRBV6-1 to TRBJ1-2; possibly TRBD1 for D (5 bases). Between the trimmed V and J ends, which lost 7 bases and 7 bases, there was a span of 19 bases. The CDR3 consists of 14 residues. The germline gives CDR1 MNHNS, CDR2 SASEGT. CDR3 protein: CASTLGRAGGGYTF. CDR3 sequence (DNA): TGTGCCAGCACCCTGGGACGGGCCGGGGGTGGCTACACCTTC.

The chain joins TRBV18 to TRBJ2-3; a possible D gene is TRBD1 (6 bases). This CDR3 is built from 16 residues. Germline CDR1 and CDR2: KGHSH and LQKENI. V was shortened by 3 bases and J by 4 bases, with 17 bases between the two germline ends. CDR3 region: CASSPLGSGGADTQYF. The CDR3 bases are TGTGCCAGCTCACCTTTGGGGTCTGGGGGCGCAGATACGCAGTATTTT.

The CDR3 loop is CASSPLISGYTDTQYF. The CDR3 bases are TGTGCCAGCAGCCCCCTCATTAGCGGGTACACAGATACGCAGTATTTT. The rearrangement joins TRBV4-2 to TRBJ2-3; TRBD2 agrees at 7 bases. Trimming at V came to 4 bases and at J to 2 bases, leaving 9 bases not matched to a gene. This CDR3 contains 16 residues. Germline V CDR1 and CDR2: LGHNA, YNFKEQ.

The V gene is TRBV5-1, the J gene TRBJ2-1; unclear D gene. The length of the CDR3 is 13 residues. The V gene lost 4 bases and the J gene lost 10 bases, with 15 bases spanning the gap. Per germline, CDR1 SGHRS and CDR2 YFSETQ. CDR3: CASSPPGPREQFF. CDR3 bases: TGCGCCAGCAGCCCTCCGGGTCCCCGGGAGCAGTTCTTC.

V is TRBV11-2 and J is TRBJ2-2, with 7 bases matching TRBD1. Trimming cost V 1 base and J 8 bases; bases outside gene matches: 7. The CDR3 contains 15 residues. Germline-derived CDR1 and CDR2 are SGHAT and FQNNGV. The CDR3 spells CASSLGTGAEGELFF. In DNA, the CDR3 is TGTGCCAGCAGCTTAGGGACAGGAGCGGAAGGGGAGCTGTTTTTT. The variable domain in full, completed from reference TRBV11-2 and TRBJ2-2, reads EAGVAQSPRYKIIEKRQSVAFWCNPISGHATLYWYQQILGQGPKLLIQFQNNGVVDDSQLPKDRFSAERLKGVDSTLKIQPAKLEDSAVYLCASSLGTGAEGELFFGEGSRLTVL.

The chain carries TRBV2 and TRBJ2-7; 12 bases match TRBD2. The V gene end was trimmed by 9 bases and the J gene end by 4 bases; junction bases not matched to a gene: 7. The CDR3 is 14 amino acids. Germline-derived CDR1 and CDR2 are SNHLY and FYNNEI. For the CDR3, the DNA is TGTGCCAGTCTAGCGGGAGGGGCCCGATACGAGCAGTACTTC. Protein product: CASLAGGARYEQYF.

The rearrangement links TRBV5-1 to TRBJ2-4; D might be TRBD1 (6 bases). Germline assignment: CDR1 SGHRS and CDR2 YFSETQ. The length of the CDR3 is 15 residues. V lost 4 bases and J lost 0, with 11 bases in between. The CDR3: CASSDGQLAKNIQYF. The CDR3 nucleotides are TGCGCCAGCAGCGACGGACAGCTAGCCAAAAACATTCAGTACTTC. Full variable domain (outside the CDR3, taken from reference TRBV5-1 and TRBJ2-4): KAGVTQTPRYLIKTRGQQVTLSCSPISGHRSVSWYQQTPGQGLQFLFEYFSETQRNKGNFPGRFSGRQFSNSRSEMNVSTLELGDSALYLCASSDGQLAKNIQYFGAGTRLSVL.

The chain uses TRBV2 and TRBJ2-1, with 8 bases aligning to TRBD2. The V segment lost 2 bases and the J segment 3 bases; nucleotides outside the gene matches: 0. Germline V gives CDR1 SNHLY, CDR2 FYNNEI. The CDR3 is 14 amino acids. CDR3 sequence: CASSELAGYNEQFF. The CDR3 DNA follows: TGTGCCAGCAGTGAACTAGCGGGCTACAATGAGCAGTTCTTC.